This TCR beta chain was found in a study of T cells after yellow fever vaccination. Study-wide results and caveats: The presence of abundant clonotypes contaminating from the bulk population was possible in FACS-sorted repertoires. Only a minor proportion of clonotypes was detected across both CD4 and CD8 compartments.

Unmatched junction bases numbered 8, after V lost 4 bases and J lost 2 bases. There are 16 residues in the CDR3. A universal primer site and UMIs were added as TCR cDNA was made by 5'RACE template switching. TCRdb re-called the 5' RACE reads with MiXCR, one entry per CDR3 protein. The sample lists some 560,000 distinct CDR3 sequences, 15% to 20% occurring once. This clonotype appeared a few times. Its matching antigen is unknown. Source: PBMCs, taken 15 days after the yellow fever booster vaccination. This receptor was identified in a man aged 25-45 years who received the YFV17D yellow fever vaccine. The chain has TRBV12-3 or TRBV12-4 and TRBJ2-7; 10 nucleotides match TRBD1. The CDR3 DNA is TGTGCCAGCAGTTCCCTCCCGGGGACAGGGGCCTACGAGCAGTACTTC. Its translation is CASSSLPGTGAYEQYF.